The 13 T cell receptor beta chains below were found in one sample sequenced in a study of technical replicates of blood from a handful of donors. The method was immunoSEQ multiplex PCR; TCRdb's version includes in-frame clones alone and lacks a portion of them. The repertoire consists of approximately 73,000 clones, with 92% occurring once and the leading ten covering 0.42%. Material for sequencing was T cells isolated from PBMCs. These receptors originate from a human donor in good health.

The chain's CDR3 is CASSPTRVPNQPQHF. DNA for the CDR3: TGTGCCAGCAGTCCAACCAGGGTTCCCAATCAGCCCCAGCATTTT. The gene calls are TRBV27 and TRBJ1-5; TRBD1 might be the D (5 bases). V lost 5 bases and J 3 bases, leaving 14 bases between the germline ends. This CDR3 comprises 15 residues. Germline CDR1 reads MNHEY; CDR2 reads SMNVEV (reference sequence).

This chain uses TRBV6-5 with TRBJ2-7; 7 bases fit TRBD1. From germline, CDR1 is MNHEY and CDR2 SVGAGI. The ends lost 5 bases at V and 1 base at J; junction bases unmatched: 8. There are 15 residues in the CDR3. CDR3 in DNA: TGTGCCAGCAGTGGTTGGGACAGTCTGTCCTACGAGCAGTACTTC. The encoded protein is CASSGWDSLSYEQYF.

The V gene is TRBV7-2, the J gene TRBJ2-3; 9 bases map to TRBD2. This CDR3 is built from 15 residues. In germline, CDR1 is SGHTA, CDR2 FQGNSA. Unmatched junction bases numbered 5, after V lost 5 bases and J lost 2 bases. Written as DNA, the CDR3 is TGTGCCAGCAGCCCCAGACTAGCGGACACAGATACGCAGTATTTT. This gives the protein CASSPRLADTDTQYF.

CDR3 residues: CASSFTGNTEAFF. CDR3 DNA: TGTGCCAGCAGTTTCACAGGAAACACTGAAGCTTTCTTT. This rearrangement joins TRBV9 to TRBJ1-1, with a possible D match to TRBD1 (5 bases). This CDR3 spans 13 amino acids. Trimming removed 5 bases at V and 2 bases at J, with 10 bases between. Germline values: CDR1 SGDLS, CDR2 YYNGEE.

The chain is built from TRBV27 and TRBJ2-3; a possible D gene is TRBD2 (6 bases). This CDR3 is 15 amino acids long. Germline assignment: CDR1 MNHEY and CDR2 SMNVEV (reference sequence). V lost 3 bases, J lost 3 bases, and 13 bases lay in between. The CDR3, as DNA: TGTGCCAGCAGTTTCATCGGGAGCTGGACAGATACGCAGTATTTT. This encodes CASSFIGSWTDTQYF.

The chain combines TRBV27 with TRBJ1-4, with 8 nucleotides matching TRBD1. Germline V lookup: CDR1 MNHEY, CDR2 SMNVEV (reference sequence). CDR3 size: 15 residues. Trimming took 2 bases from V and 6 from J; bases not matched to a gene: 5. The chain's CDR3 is CASSLKGQDYEKLFF. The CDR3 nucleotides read TGTGCCAGCAGTTTAAAGGGACAGGATTATGAAAAACTGTTTTTT.

The CDR3 region is CASSLEGQGNQPQHF. As DNA, the CDR3 is TGCGCCAGCAGCTTGGAAGGTCAGGGGAACCAGCCCCAGCATTTT. V usage is TRBV5-1 and J usage is TRBJ1-5, with D maybe TRBD1 (6 bases). The CDR3 sequence is 15 residues long. The germline CDR1 and CDR2 sequences are SGHRS and YFSETQ. The germline V and J ends were trimmed by 0 bases and 7 bases, with 14 bases remaining between them.

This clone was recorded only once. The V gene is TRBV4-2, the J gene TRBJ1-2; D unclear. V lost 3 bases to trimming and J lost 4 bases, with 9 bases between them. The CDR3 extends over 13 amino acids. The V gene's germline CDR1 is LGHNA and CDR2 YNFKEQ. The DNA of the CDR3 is TGTGCCAGCAGCCATGGACTCTCCTATGGCTACACCTTC. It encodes CASSHGLSYGYTF.

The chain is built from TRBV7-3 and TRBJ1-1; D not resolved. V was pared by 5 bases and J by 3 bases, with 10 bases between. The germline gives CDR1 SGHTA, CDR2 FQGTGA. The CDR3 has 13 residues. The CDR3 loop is CASSPGLYTEAFF. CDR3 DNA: TGTGCCAGCAGCCCGGGTCTTTACACTGAAGCTTTCTTT.

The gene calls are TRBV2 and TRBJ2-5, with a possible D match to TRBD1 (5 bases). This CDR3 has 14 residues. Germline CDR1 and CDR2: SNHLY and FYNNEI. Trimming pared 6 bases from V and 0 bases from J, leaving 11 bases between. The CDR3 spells CASRRQSYQETQYF. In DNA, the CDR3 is TGTGCCAGCAGGCGACAGTCGTACCAAGAGACCCAGTACTTC.

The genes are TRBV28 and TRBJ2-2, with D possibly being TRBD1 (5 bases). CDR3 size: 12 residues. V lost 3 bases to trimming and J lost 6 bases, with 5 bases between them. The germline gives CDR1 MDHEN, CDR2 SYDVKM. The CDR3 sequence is CASSLGPGELFF. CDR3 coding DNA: TGTGCCAGCAGTTTGGGGCCCGGGGAGCTGTTTTTT.

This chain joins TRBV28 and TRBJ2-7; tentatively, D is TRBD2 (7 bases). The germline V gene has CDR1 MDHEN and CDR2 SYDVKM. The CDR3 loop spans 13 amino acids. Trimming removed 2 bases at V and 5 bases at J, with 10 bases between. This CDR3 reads CASSLQGRDEQYF. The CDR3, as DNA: TGTGCCAGCAGTTTACAGGGGAGGGACGAGCAGTACTTC.

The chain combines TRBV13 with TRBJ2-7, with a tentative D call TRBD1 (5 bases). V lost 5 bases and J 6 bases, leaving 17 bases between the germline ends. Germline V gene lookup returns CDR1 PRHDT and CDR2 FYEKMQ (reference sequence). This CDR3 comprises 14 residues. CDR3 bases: TGTGCCAGCAGCATCAGGGTCCCAAATCCCGAGCAGTACTTC. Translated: CASSIRVPNPEQYF. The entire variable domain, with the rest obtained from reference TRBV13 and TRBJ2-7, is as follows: AAGVIQSPRHLIKEKRETATLKCYPIPRHDTVYWYQQGPGQDPQFLISFYEKMQSDKGSIPDRFSAQQFSDYHSELNMSSLELGDSALYFCASSIRVPNPEQYFGPGTRLTVT.